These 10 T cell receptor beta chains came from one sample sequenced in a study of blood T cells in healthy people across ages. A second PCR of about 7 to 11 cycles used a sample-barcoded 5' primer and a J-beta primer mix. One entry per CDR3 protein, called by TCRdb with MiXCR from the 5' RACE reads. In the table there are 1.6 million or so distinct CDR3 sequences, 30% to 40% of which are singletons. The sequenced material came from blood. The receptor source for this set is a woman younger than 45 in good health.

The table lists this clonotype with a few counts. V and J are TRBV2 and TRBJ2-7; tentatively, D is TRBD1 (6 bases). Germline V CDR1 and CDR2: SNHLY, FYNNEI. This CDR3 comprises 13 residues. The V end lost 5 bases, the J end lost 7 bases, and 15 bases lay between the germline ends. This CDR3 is CASSQGHPFEQYF. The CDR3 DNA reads TGTGCCAGCAGTCAGGGACACCCCTTTGAGCAGTACTTC.

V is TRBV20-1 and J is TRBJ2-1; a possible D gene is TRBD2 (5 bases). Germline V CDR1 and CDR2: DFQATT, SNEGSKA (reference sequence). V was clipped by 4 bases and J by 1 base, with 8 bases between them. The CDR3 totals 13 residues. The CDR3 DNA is TGCAGTGCTAATCCGGGGTCCTACAATGAGCAGTTCTTC. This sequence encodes CSANPGSYNEQFF.

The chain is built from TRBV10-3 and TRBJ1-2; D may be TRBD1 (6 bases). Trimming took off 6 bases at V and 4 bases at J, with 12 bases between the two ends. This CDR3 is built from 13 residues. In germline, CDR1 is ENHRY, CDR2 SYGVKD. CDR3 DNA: TGTGCCATCAGCGGCGGGACATCCTATGGCTACACCTTC. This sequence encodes CAISGGTSYGYTF.

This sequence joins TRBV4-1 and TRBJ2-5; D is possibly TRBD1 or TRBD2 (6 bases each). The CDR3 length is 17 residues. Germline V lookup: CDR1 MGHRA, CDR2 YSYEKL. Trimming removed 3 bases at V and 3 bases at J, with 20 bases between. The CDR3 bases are TGCGCCAGCAGCCAGGGGGCCGGGGGACAAAGCAAAGAGACCCAGTACTTC. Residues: CASSQGAGGQSKETQYF.

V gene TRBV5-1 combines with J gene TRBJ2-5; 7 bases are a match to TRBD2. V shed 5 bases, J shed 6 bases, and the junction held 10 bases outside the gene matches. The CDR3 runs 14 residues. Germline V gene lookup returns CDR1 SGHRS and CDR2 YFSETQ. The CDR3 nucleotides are TGCGCCAGCAGTCCGGGGACTATGAGCAAGACCCAGTACTTC. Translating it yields CASSPGTMSKTQYF.

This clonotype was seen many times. CDR3 protein: CSASSTTGTSGGAAPTDTQYF. In DNA form, the CDR3 reads TGCAGTGCTAGCTCAACAACCGGGACTAGCGGGGGGGCCGCCCCCACAGATACGCAGTATTTT. J is TRBJ2-3 and V is TRBV20-1, with 16 nucleotides matching TRBD2. The CDR3 is made up of 21 amino acids. CDR1 DFQATT and CDR2 SNEGSKA come from the germline V gene (reference sequence). V lost 3 bases to trimming and J lost 2 bases; unmatched junction nucleotides: 17.

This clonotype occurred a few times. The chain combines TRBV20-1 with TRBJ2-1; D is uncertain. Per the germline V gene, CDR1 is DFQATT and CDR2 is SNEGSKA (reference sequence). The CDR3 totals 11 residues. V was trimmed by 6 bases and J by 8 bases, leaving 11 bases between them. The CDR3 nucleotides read TGCAGTGCCTCCGTCATCTATGAGCAGTTCTTC. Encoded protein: CSASVIYEQFF.

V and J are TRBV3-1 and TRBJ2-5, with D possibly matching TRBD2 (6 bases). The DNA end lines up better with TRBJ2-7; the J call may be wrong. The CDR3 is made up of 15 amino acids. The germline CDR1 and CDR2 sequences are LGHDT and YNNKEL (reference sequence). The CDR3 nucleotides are TGTGCCAGCAGCCAATATGTGGGAGGAAGCGACGAGCAGTACTTC. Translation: CASSQYVGGSDEQYF.

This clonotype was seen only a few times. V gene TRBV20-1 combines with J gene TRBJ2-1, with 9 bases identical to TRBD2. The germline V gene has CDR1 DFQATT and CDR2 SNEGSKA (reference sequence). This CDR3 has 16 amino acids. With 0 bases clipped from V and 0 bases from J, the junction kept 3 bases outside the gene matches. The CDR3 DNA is TGCAGTGCTAGAGATTGGCGGGAGGGCTCCTACAATGAGCAGTTCTTC. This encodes CSARDWREGSYNEQFF.

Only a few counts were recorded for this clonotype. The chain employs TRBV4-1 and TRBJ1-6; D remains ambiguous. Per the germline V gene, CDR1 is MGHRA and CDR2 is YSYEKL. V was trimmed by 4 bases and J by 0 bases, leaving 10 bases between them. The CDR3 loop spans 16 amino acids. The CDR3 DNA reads TGCGCCAGCAGCCTCGAGAAAAGCTCCTATAATTCACCCCTCCACTTT. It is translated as CASSLEKSSYNSPLHF.